Sequencing of this TCR beta chain was carried out in a study of shared clonotypes between healthy human individuals. The V gene's germline CDR1 is GTSNPN and CDR2 SVGIG (reference sequence). This CDR3 is built from 12 residues. V was clipped by 5 bases and J by 4 bases, with 8 bases between them. Sequencing used immunoSEQ multiplex PCR; TCRdb keeps in-frame clones, though not all of them. In the table there are hundreds of thousands of clones, 90% to 97% of which are singletons. J is TRBJ1-4 and V is TRBV30, with no clear D. This sequence originates from a woman aged 25-40 years in good health. The sample taken for sequencing was naive CD4+ T cells sorted from blood. The subset was: CD45RA+ positively selected. CDR3 residues: CAWGPVNEKLFF. The CDR3 bases are TGTGCCTGGGGTCCGGTTAATGAAAAACTGTTTTTT.